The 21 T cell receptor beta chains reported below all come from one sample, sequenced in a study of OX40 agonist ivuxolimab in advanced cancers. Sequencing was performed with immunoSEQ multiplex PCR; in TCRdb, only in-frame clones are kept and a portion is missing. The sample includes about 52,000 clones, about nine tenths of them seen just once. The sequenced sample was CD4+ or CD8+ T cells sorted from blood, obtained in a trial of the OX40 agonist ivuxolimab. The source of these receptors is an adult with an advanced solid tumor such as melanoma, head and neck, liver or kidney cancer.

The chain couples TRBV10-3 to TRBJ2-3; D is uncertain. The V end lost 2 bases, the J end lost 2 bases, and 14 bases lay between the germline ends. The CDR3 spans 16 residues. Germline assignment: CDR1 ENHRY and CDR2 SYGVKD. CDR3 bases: TGTGCCATCAGTGAGACTCGGACGGGTTCCACAGATACGCAGTATTTT. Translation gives CAISETRTGSTDTQYF.

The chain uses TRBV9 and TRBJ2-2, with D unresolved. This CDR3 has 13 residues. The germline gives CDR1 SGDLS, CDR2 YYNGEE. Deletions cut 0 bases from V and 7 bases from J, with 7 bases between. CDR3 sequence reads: CASSVVEDGELFF. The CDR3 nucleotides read TGTGCCAGCAGCGTAGTTGAGGACGGGGAGCTGTTTTTT.

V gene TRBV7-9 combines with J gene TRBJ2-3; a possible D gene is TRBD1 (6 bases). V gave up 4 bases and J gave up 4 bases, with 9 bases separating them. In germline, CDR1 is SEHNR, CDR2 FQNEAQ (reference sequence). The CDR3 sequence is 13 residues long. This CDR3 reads CASSYYRADTQYF. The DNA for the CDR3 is TGTGCCAGCAGCTACTACAGGGCAGATACGCAGTATTTT.

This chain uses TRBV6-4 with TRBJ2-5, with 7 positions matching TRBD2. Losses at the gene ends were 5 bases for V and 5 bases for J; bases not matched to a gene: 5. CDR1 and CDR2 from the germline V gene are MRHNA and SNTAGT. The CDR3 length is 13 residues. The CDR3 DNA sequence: TGTGCCAGCAGTTTCCAGGGAGGGGAGACCCAGTACTTC. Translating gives CASSFQGGETQYF.

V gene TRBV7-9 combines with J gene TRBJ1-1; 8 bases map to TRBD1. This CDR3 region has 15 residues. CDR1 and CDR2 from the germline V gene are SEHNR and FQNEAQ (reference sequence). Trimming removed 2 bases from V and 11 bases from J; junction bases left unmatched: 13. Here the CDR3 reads CASSLFAGGGLRAFF. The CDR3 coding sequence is TGTGCCAGCAGCTTATTCGCAGGGGGCGGTTTACGGGCTTTCTTT.

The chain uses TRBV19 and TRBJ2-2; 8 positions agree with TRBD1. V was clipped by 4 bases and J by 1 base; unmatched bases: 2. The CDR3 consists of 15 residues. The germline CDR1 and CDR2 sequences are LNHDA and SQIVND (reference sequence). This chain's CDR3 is CASSRGQVNTGELFF. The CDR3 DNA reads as TGTGCCAGTAGTAGGGGACAGGTGAACACCGGGGAGCTGTTTTTT.

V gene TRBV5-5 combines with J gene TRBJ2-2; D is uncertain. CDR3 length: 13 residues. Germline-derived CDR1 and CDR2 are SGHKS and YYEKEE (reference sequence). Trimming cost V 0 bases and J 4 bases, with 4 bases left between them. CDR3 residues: CASSLAPTGELFF. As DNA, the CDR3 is TGTGCCAGCAGCTTGGCTCCCACCGGGGAGCTGTTTTTT.

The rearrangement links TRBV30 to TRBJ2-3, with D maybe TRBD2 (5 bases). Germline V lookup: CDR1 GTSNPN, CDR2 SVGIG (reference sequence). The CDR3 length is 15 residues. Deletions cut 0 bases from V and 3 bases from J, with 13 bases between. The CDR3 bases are TGTGCCTGGAGTGTACGAGGGAGTCGTACAGATACGCAGTATTTT. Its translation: CAWSVRGSRTDTQYF.

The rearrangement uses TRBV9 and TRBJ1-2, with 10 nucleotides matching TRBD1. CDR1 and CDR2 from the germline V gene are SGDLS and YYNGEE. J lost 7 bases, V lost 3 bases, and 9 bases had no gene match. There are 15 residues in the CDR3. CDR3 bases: TGTGCCAGCAGCGCGACCGGGACAGGGGATTCTGGCTACACCTTC. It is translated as CASSATGTGDSGYTF.

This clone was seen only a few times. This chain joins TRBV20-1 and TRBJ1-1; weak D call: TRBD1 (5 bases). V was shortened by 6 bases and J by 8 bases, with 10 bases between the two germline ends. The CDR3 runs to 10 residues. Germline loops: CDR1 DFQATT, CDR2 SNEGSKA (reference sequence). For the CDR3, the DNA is TGCAGTGCAAAAAGGACAGAAGCTTTCTTT. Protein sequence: CSAKRTEAFF.

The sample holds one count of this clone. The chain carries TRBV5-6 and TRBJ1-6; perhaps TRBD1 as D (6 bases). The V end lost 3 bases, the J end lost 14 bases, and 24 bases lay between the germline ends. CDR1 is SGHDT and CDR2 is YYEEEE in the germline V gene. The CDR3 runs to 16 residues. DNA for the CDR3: TGTGCCAGCAGCTCACTTGACAGGTCCAATAGCCCGACCCTCCACTTT. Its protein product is CASSSLDRSNSPTLHF.

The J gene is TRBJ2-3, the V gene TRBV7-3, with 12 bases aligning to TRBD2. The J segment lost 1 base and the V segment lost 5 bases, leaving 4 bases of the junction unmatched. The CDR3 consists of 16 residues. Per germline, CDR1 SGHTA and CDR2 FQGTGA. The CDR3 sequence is CASSQTSGGRTDTQYF. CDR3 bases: TGTGCCAGCAGCCAGACTAGCGGGGGCCGCACAGATACGCAGTATTTT.

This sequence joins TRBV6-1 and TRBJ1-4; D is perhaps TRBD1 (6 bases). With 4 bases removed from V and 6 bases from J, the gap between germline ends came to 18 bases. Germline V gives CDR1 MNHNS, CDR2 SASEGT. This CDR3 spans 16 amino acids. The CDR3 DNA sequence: TGTGCCAGCAGTGGGGAGAGCTGGGGGGCCGATGAAAAACTGTTTTTT. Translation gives CASSGESWGADEKLFF.

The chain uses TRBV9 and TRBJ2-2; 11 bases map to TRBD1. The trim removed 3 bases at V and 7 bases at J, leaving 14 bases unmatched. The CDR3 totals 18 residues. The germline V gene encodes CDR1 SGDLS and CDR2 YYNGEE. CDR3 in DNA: TGTGCCAGCAGCGCACTCCGGGACAGGGGGATTCGTGGCGGGGAGCTGTTTTTT. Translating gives CASSALRDRGIRGGELFF.

In nucleotides, the CDR3 is TGTGCCAGCAGCCCGGCGGGGGGCGCGAAGTTCTCTGAAGCTTTCTTT. Its translation is CASSPAGGAKFSEAFF. The chain joins TRBV5-6 to TRBJ1-1; a possible D gene is TRBD1 (6 bases). This CDR3 region has 16 residues. CDR1 is SGHDT and CDR2 is YYEEEE in the germline V gene. The V end lost 4 bases, the J end lost 6 bases, and 22 bases lay between the germline ends.

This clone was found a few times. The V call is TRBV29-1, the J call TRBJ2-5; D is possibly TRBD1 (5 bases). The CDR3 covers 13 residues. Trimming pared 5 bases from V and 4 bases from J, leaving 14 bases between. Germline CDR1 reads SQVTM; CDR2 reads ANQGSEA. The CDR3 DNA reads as TGCAGCGTTAAGACAGCCCGGGTAGAGACCCAGTACTTC. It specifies CSVKTARVETQYF.

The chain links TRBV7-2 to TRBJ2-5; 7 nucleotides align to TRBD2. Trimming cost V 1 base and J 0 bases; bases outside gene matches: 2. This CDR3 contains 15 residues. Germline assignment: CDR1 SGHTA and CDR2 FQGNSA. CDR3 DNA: TGTGCCAGCAGCTTAGATCTAGCGGACCAAGAGACCCAGTACTTC. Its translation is CASSLDLADQETQYF. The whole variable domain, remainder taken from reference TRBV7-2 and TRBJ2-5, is GAGVSQSPSNKVTEKGKDVELRCDPISGHTALYWYRQSLGQGLEFLIYFQGNSAPDKSGLPSDRFSAERTGGSVSTLTIQRTQQEDSAVYLCASSLDLADQETQYFGPGTRLLVL.

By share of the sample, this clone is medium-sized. CDR3: CASSEGTLKETQYF. CDR3 nucleotides: TGTGCCAGCAGTGAAGGGACCCTTAAAGAGACCCAGTACTTC. The chain couples TRBV2 to TRBJ2-5, with D hard to call. The V gene's germline CDR1 is SNHLY and CDR2 FYNNEI. The V and J ends lost 1 base and 3 bases respectively, with 9 bases between them. The CDR3 loop spans 14 amino acids.

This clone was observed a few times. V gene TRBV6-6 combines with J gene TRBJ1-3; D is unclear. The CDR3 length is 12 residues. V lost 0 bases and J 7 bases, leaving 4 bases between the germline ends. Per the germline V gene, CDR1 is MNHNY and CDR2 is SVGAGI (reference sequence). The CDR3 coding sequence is TGTGCCAGCAGTTACTCTACGAACACCATATATTTT. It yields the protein CASSYSTNTIYF.

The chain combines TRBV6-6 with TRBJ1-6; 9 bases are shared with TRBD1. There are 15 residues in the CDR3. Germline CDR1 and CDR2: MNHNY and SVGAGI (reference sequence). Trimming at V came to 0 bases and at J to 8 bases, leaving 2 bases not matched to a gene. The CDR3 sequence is CASSYSTGGDSPLHF. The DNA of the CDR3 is TGTGCCAGCAGTTACTCGACAGGGGGGGATTCACCCCTCCACTTT.

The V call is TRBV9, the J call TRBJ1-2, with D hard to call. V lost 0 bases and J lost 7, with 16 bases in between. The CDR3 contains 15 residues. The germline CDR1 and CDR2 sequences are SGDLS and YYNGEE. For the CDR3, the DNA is TGTGCCAGCAGCGTAGGCACAACATCGGAGTCTGGCTACACCTTC. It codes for CASSVGTTSESGYTF.